This T cell receptor beta chain was obtained from a study of tumor-infiltrating lymphocytes in glioblastoma multiforme (TCRdb year 2017). Concerning the study at large: The study tested whether intratumoral genomic heterogeneity fosters TIL diversity by jointly investigating somatic mutations, TIL diversity and immune response activity.

The CDR3, from cysteine to phenylalanine, totals 16 residues. The entry retains the CDR3 DNA only, 48 bases that are in frame from base 1. V and J are truncated by 0 bases and 4 bases respectively, leaving an intervening sequence of 13 bases. The germline V gene sets CDR1 to SGHAT and CDR2 to FQNNGV. TCRB libraries were built from RNA via three nested multiplex PCR rounds using a modified ARM-PCR protocol with multiple V-beta primers and a C-beta primer. Starting from approximately 0.51 ug of total RNA, TCRB-specific cDNA was synthesized using ProtoScript II Reverse Transcriptase and a C-beta primer. For the TCRB libraries, no unique molecular identifiers were described. The third PCR added barcodes and adapters over approximately 25 cycles with Deep VentR (exo-) polymerase, followed by gel purification of 250-500 bp bands. TCRB libraries were sequenced on an Illumina HiSeq 2500 with 250 bp paired-end reads. On the study's bioinformatics: The reads were cleaned with Trimmomatic, merged with FLASH and assigned V, D and J segments with MiGEC before being analyzed in VDJtools. VDJtools was used to calculate the Shannon-Wiener diversity index, which quantified repertoire diversity. TCRdb reanalyzed the raw reads on its own, using fastp at Q25 for trimming and MiXCR for clone calling, and kept in-frame beta chains. When rows share a CDR3 protein, they turn into one entry using the most common DNA and genes. These V and J calls originate from TCRdb's pipeline instead of the authors' own analysis. This sample is represented by about 18,000 distinct CDR3 sequences; 65% to 80% of them were singletons. The ten biggest clones cover 15% to 20% of the sample.

For peripheral blood mononuclear cells, total RNA was isolated with TRIzol reagent and then purified using the RNeasy kit. Every RNA sample had an OD 260/280 ratio above 1.9 and an RNA integrity number above 6.5. Comment on this clonotype: What antigen it recognizes has not been identified. Per-base quality was not reported, and no clone a single base away is much larger than it.

Overall results and qualifications from the work: The authors noted that sorting T cells into functional subsets, which was not done in this study, would be a future improvement. Generalizability is limited because the TCR and somatic mutation analysis included only one glioblastoma patient. Clone frequencies may be distorted by RNA-based TCR sequencing because unequal numbers of TCR transcripts are carried by T cells.

This clonotype was obtained from a male donor with glioblastoma. Material: peripheral blood. The chain is made from TRBV11-2 and TRBJ2-1; TRBD1 is a possible D gene, resting on 5 matching bases. The CDR3 in this case is CASSLETARRYNEQFF. The bases read TGTGCCAGCAGCTTAGAGACAGCCCGGAGATACAATGAGCAGTTCTTC.